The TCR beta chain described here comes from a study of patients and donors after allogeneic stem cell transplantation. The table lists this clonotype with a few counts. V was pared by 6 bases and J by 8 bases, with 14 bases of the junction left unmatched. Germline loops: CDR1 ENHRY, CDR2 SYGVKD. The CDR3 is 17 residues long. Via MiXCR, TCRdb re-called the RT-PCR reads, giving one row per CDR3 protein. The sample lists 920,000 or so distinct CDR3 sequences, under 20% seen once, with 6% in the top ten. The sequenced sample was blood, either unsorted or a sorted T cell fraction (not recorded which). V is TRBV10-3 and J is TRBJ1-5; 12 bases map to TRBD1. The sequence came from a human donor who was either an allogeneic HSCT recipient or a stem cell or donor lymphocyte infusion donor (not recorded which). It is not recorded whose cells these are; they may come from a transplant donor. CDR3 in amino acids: CAISPTRDRGPREPQHF. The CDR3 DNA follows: TGTGCCATCAGCCCGACCCGGGACAGGGGGCCTCGGGAGCCCCAGCATTTT.